The rows below give T cell receptor beta chains drawn from one sample of a study of cytotoxic CD8 clonotypes in ibrutinib-treated CLL. Produced via immunoSEQ multiplex PCR; TCRdb's table is partial and in-frame only. The sample has 110,000 or so clones, 50% to 65% seen once; the top ten hold around a third. The sequencing used PBMCs, collected after 24 months of ibrutinib treatment. These receptors all come from a human donor with chronic lymphocytic leukemia. Each CDR3 is given with its conserved first and last residue. The D gene is left open where the match is weak. Not all rows give a size; the values are once, few, many and, for expanded clones, a class.

d_gene: NA
v_gene: TRBV7-8
abundance: NA
j_gene: TRBJ2-6
CDR3aa: CASSQAAGNVLTF
CDR3nt: TGTGCCAGCAGCCAAGCGGCGGGCAACGTCCTGACTTTC

d_gene: TRBD1
v_gene: TRBV7-3
abundance: NA
j_gene: TRBJ2-2
CDR3aa: CASRERQGSVPGELFF
CDR3nt: TGTGCCAGCAGGGAAAGACAGGGAAGTGTGCCCGGGGAGCTGTTTTTT

d_gene: TRBD1
v_gene: TRBV5-6
abundance: many
j_gene: TRBJ2-2
CDR3aa: CASSLRGRWTGELFF
CDR3nt: TGTGCCAGCAGCTTGAGGGGGCGATGGACCGGGGAGCTGTTTTTT

d_gene: NA
v_gene: TRBV7-9
abundance: NA
j_gene: TRBJ1-3
CDR3aa: CASSLGSGNTIYF
CDR3nt: TGTGCCAGCAGCCTGGGTTCTGGAAACACCATATATTTT

d_gene: NA
v_gene: TRBV4-2
abundance: NA
j_gene: TRBJ2-7
CDR3aa: CASSQAGLGDGAASEYF
CDR3nt: TGTGCCAGCAGCCAAGCGGGGTTAGGAGACGGGGCCGCCTCGGAGTACTTC

d_gene: TRBD1
v_gene: TRBV7-8
abundance: NA
j_gene: TRBJ1-1
CDR3aa: CASSQTGQGGGTEAFF
CDR3nt: TGTGCCAGCAGCCAGACGGGACAGGGGGGAGGCACTGAAGCTTTCTTT

d_gene: NA
v_gene: TRBV15
abundance: few
j_gene: TRBJ2-7
CDR3aa: CATSRDQGPYEQYF
CDR3nt: TGTGCCACCAGCAGAGATCAGGGACCCTACGAGCAGTACTTC

d_gene: TRBD1
v_gene: TRBV18
abundance: NA
j_gene: TRBJ2-7
CDR3aa: CASSRQGHEQYF
CDR3nt: TGTGCCAGCTCAAGACAGGGCCACGAGCAGTACTTC

d_gene: TRBD1
v_gene: TRBV27
abundance: NA
j_gene: TRBJ1-2
CDR3aa: CASSSMTTGNYGYTF
CDR3nt: TGTGCCAGCAGCTCTATGACGACAGGGAACTATGGCTACACCTTC

d_gene: NA
v_gene: TRBV30
abundance: NA
j_gene: TRBJ1-5
CDR3aa: CAWSFQSGRLRNQPQHF
CDR3nt: TGTGCCTGGAGTTTTCAGTCGGGTCGGCTTCGAAATCAGCCCCAGCATTTT

d_gene: NA
v_gene: TRBV6-1
abundance: NA
j_gene: TRBJ2-3
CDR3aa: CASSDPRIEAAQYF
CDR3nt: TGTGCCAGCAGTGACCCTAGAATAGAAGCAGCGCAGTATTTT

d_gene: TRBD1
v_gene: TRBV6-5
abundance: few
j_gene: TRBJ2-7
CDR3aa: CASTKTGGSAYEQYF
CDR3nt: TGTGCCAGCACCAAAACAGGGGGAAGCGCCTACGAGCAGTACTTC

d_gene: NA
v_gene: TRBV29-1
abundance: NA
j_gene: TRBJ2-5
CDR3aa: CSVSQETQYF
CDR3nt: TGCAGCGTAAGCCAAGAGACCCAGTACTTC

d_gene: NA
v_gene: TRBV5-5
abundance: NA
j_gene: TRBJ1-2
CDR3aa: CASSLADGLTYGYTF
CDR3nt: TGTGCCAGCAGCTTGGCCGACGGCCTCACCTATGGCTACACCTTC

d_gene: NA
v_gene: TRBV25-1
abundance: NA
j_gene: TRBJ1-1
CDR3aa: CASRRDVAMNTEAFF
CDR3nt: TGTGCCAGCAGACGGGACGTGGCCATGAACACTGAAGCTTTCTTT

d_gene: NA
v_gene: TRBV15
abundance: few
j_gene: TRBJ2-3
CDR3aa: CATSRGDNTQYF
CDR3nt: TGTGCCACCAGCAGAGGCGACAATACGCAGTATTTT

d_gene: NA
v_gene: TRBV5-6
abundance: once
j_gene: TRBJ2-1
CDR3aa: CASSLSADKQFF
CDR3nt: TGTGCCAGCAGCTTGTCGGCGGACAAGCAGTTCTTC

d_gene: TRBD1
v_gene: TRBV2
abundance: NA
j_gene: TRBJ2-7
CDR3aa: CASLRTGGAYEQYF
CDR3nt: TGTGCCAGCCTCAGGACAGGGGGCGCGTACGAGCAGTACTTC

d_gene: NA
v_gene: TRBV25-1
abundance: NA
j_gene: TRBJ1-2
CDR3aa: CASSDEGRRQGNYGYTF
CDR3nt: TGTGCCAGCAGTGATGAAGGGCGCCGGCAGGGAAACTATGGCTACACCTTC

d_gene: NA
v_gene: TRBV2
abundance: once
j_gene: TRBJ2-5
CDR3aa: CASSQETQYF
CDR3nt: TGTGCCAGCAGTCAAGAGACCCAGTACTTC

d_gene: NA
v_gene: TRBV7-8
abundance: once
j_gene: TRBJ1-1
CDR3aa: CASSVYRGNTEAFF
CDR3nt: TGTGCCAGCAGCGTCTATAGGGGGAACACTGAAGCTTTCTTT

d_gene: NA
v_gene: TRBV5-6
abundance: many
j_gene: TRBJ1-2
CDR3aa: CASREMTANYGYTF
CDR3nt: TGTGCCAGCAGGGAGATGACAGCTAACTATGGCTACACCTTC

d_gene: TRBD2
v_gene: TRBV27
abundance: NA
j_gene: TRBJ2-1
CDR3aa: CASSLEGAGGLGSYNEQFF
CDR3nt: TGTGCCAGCAGTTTAGAAGGAGCGGGGGGGCTAGGCTCCTACAATGAGCAGTTCTTC

d_gene: NA
v_gene: TRBV11-3
abundance: once
j_gene: TRBJ2-7
CDR3aa: CASSLGDIYEQYF
CDR3nt: TGTGCCAGCAGCTTAGGAGACATCTACGAGCAGTACTTC

d_gene: NA
v_gene: TRBV5-1
abundance: NA
j_gene: TRBJ1-1
CDR3aa: CASSLMPDNTEAFF
CDR3nt: TGCGCCAGCAGCTTGATGCCGGATAACACTGAAGCTTTCTTT

d_gene: NA
v_gene: TRBV2
abundance: few
j_gene: TRBJ2-2
CDR3aa: CASKKQGTGELFF
CDR3nt: TGTGCCAGCAAAAAGCAAGGCACCGGGGAGCTGTTTTTT

d_gene: NA
v_gene: TRBV5-6
abundance: NA
j_gene: TRBJ1-2
CDR3aa: CASSLGRPSNGYTF
CDR3nt: TGTGCCAGCAGCTTGGGGCGTCCATCGAATGGCTACACCTTC

d_gene: TRBD1
v_gene: TRBV5-1
abundance: NA
j_gene: TRBJ1-1
CDR3aa: CASSPFAGGNTEAFF
CDR3nt: TGCGCCAGCAGCCCCTTCGCAGGGGGCAACACTGAAGCTTTCTTT

d_gene: TRBD1
v_gene: TRBV18
abundance: NA
j_gene: TRBJ1-1
CDR3aa: CASSRTGTVNTEAFF
CDR3nt: TGTGCCAGCTCACGAACCGGGACAGTGAACACTGAAGCTTTCTTT

d_gene: NA
v_gene: TRBV2
abundance: many
j_gene: TRBJ1-2
CDR3aa: CASRGDDYGYTF
CDR3nt: TGTGCCAGCAGGGGGGACGACTATGGCTACACCTTC

d_gene: TRBD1
v_gene: TRBV6-1
abundance: NA
j_gene: TRBJ2-3
CDR3aa: CASTPGQGNPDTQYF
CDR3nt: TGTGCCAGTACACCGGGACAGGGGAACCCAGATACGCAGTATTTT

d_gene: NA
v_gene: TRBV5-1
abundance: many
j_gene: TRBJ2-7
CDR3aa: CASSPGRETYEQYF
CDR3nt: TGCGCCAGCAGCCCCGGACGGGAGACCTACGAGCAGTACTTC

d_gene: TRBD1
v_gene: TRBV11-1
abundance: once
j_gene: TRBJ2-1
CDR3aa: CASSPGQGSYNEQFF
CDR3nt: TGTGCCAGCAGCCCCGGACAGGGATCCTACAATGAGCAGTTCTTC

d_gene: NA
v_gene: TRBV29-1
abundance: few
j_gene: TRBJ1-4
CDR3aa: CSVVRATNEKLFF
CDR3nt: TGCAGCGTTGTTCGTGCAACTAATGAAAAACTGTTTTTT

d_gene: NA
v_gene: TRBV5-4
abundance: NA
j_gene: TRBJ2-7
CDR3aa: CASSLGTGRAYEQYF
CDR3nt: TGTGCCAGCAGCTTGGGGACGGGCAGGGCCTACGAGCAGTACTTC

d_gene: TRBD2
v_gene: TRBV5-1
abundance: NA
j_gene: TRBJ2-3
CDR3aa: CASSLWLGVAGGQADTQYF
CDR3nt: TGCGCCAGCAGCTTGTGGCTGGGCGTAGCGGGGGGGCAAGCAGATACGCAGTATTTT

d_gene: NA
v_gene: TRBV7-2
abundance: many
j_gene: TRBJ1-4
CDR3aa: CASSLSGRSEEKLFF
CDR3nt: TGTGCCAGCAGCTTATCGGGGCGGTCAGAGGAAAAACTGTTTTTT

d_gene: NA
v_gene: TRBV6-6
abundance: NA
j_gene: TRBJ2-1
CDR3aa: CASSVSRNEQFF
CDR3nt: TGTGCCAGCAGCGTTAGCCGCAATGAGCAGTTCTTC

d_gene: NA
v_gene: TRBV19
abundance: few
j_gene: TRBJ2-7
CDR3aa: CASSKGGALDEQYF
CDR3nt: TGTGCCAGTAGTAAAGGAGGAGCTTTGGACGAGCAGTACTTC

d_gene: TRBD2
v_gene: TRBV30
abundance: few
j_gene: TRBJ2-5
CDR3aa: CAWSVPAGGGETQYF
CDR3nt: TGTGCCTGGAGTGTGCCAGCGGGGGGCGGAGAGACCCAGTACTTC

d_gene: NA
v_gene: TRBV7-8
abundance: NA
j_gene: TRBJ1-2
CDR3aa: CASSLEPGLEAYGYTF
CDR3nt: TGTGCCAGCAGCTTAGAGCCAGGGCTCGAGGCCTATGGCTACACCTTC

d_gene: NA
v_gene: TRBV6-5
abundance: NA
j_gene: TRBJ1-1
CDR3aa: CASSSRTGYTEAFF
CDR3nt: TGTGCCAGCAGTTCAAGGACGGGATACACTGAAGCTTTCTTT

d_gene: NA
v_gene: TRBV21-1
abundance: NA
j_gene: TRBJ1-1
CDR3aa: CASSKLMRGRTGLTEAFF
CDR3nt: TGTGCCAGCAGCAAATTAATGCGTGGTAGGACAGGGTTAACTGAAGCTTTCTTT

d_gene: TRBD2
v_gene: TRBV23-1
abundance: NA
j_gene: TRBJ2-5
CDR3aa: CASSQAGGDQETQYF
CDR3nt: TGCGCCAGCAGTCAAGCGGGGGGGGACCAAGAGACCCAGTACTTC

d_gene: NA
v_gene: TRBV7-2
abundance: NA
j_gene: TRBJ1-5
CDR3aa: CASSPGAATFNQPQHF
CDR3nt: TGTGCCAGCAGCCCAGGGGCAGCAACTTTCAATCAGCCCCAGCATTTT

d_gene: NA
v_gene: TRBV5-1
abundance: NA
j_gene: TRBJ1-3
CDR3aa: CASSLAGDSGNTIYF
CDR3nt: TGCGCCAGCAGCTTGGCCGGTGACTCCGGAAACACCATATATTTT

d_gene: NA
v_gene: TRBV27
abundance: NA
j_gene: TRBJ2-7
CDR3aa: CASSRDQKYEQYF
CDR3nt: TGTGCCAGCAGTCGGGATCAGAAGTACGAGCAGTACTTC

d_gene: TRBD2
v_gene: TRBV5-1
abundance: NA
j_gene: TRBJ2-3
CDR3aa: CASSSTSGGPDTQYF
CDR3nt: TGCGCCAGCAGCTCCACTAGCGGGGGGCCGGATACGCAGTATTTT

d_gene: TRBD1
v_gene: TRBV19
abundance: NA
j_gene: TRBJ2-1
CDR3aa: CASIGTGDRNEQFF
CDR3nt: TGTGCCAGTATCGGGACAGGGGATCGTAATGAGCAGTTCTTC

d_gene: TRBD2
v_gene: TRBV18
abundance: NA
j_gene: TRBJ2-2
CDR3aa: CASSLKAGAPTGELFF
CDR3nt: TGTGCCAGCTCACTTAAAGCGGGGGCCCCCACCGGGGAGCTGTTTTTT

d_gene: NA
v_gene: TRBV6-1
abundance: NA
j_gene: TRBJ2-2
CDR3aa: CASSFGLLNTGELFF
CDR3nt: TGTGCCAGCAGTTTCGGACTGCTGAACACCGGGGAGCTGTTTTTT

d_gene: TRBD1
v_gene: TRBV19
abundance: NA
j_gene: TRBJ1-2
CDR3aa: CASSGGQGNWGYTF
CDR3nt: TGTGCCAGTAGTGGCGGACAGGGTAATTGGGGCTACACCTTC

d_gene: NA
v_gene: TRBV14
abundance: NA
j_gene: TRBJ2-7
CDR3aa: CASSRGTLRIRDEQYF
CDR3nt: TGTGCCAGCAGCCGCGGGACACTACGAATACGCGACGAGCAGTACTTC

d_gene: TRBD1
v_gene: TRBV28
abundance: NA
j_gene: TRBJ2-7
CDR3aa: CASSSGTGNPPEQYF
CDR3nt: TGTGCCAGCAGTTCCGGGACAGGGAACCCACCCGAGCAGTACTTC

d_gene: NA
v_gene: TRBV30
abundance: NA
j_gene: TRBJ1-1
CDR3aa: CAWAGDLGRTMNTEAFF
CDR3nt: TGTGCCTGGGCCGGGGACCTCGGGCGGACCATGAACACTGAAGCTTTCTTT